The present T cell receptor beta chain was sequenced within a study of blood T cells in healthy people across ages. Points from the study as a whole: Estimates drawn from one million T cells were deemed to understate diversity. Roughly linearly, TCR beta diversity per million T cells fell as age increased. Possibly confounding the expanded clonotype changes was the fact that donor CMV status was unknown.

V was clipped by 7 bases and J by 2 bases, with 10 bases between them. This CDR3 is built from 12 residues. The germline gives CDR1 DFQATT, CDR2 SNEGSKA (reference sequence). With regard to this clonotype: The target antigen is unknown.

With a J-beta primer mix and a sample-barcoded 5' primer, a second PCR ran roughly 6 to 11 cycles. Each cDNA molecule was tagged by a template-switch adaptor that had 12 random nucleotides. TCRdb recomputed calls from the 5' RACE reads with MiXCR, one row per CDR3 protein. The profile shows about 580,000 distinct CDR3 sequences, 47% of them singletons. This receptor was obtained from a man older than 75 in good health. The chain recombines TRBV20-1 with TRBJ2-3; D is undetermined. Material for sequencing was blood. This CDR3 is CSGSGPTDTQYF. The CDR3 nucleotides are TGCAGTGGATCTGGTCCCACAGATACGCAGTATTTT.